What follows is one T cell receptor beta chain and its context. Its cognate antigen is unknown. As for treatment: some 20 received Ad26.COV2.S at low or high dose, single or two shots; roughly five received placebo; per-sample allocation not given. Day 63 after the first vaccine or placebo injection was the time point for sampling. This vaccine is an Ad26 vector that expresses the Wuhan-strain SARS-CoV-2 spike. This entry comes from a study of Ad26.COV2.S vaccination and SARS-CoV-2 variants. V lost 4 bases and J lost 1, with 11 bases in between. CDR1 and CDR2 (germline): SGHTS, YDEGEE. The CDR3 runs 15 residues. Whole-study findings and limits: Greater spike-specific TCR breadth was seen in vaccine recipients than in placebo recipients.

Generated by immunoSEQ multiplex PCR, the TCRdb table keeps only in-frame clones and is missing some. The sample comprises more than 300,000 clones, 70% to 90% of which are singletons, and about 2.1% rests with the top ten. The sequence was collected from a person between 18 and 65 years old who received the Ad26.COV2.S COVID-19 vaccine or a placebo. The J gene is TRBJ2-2, the V gene TRBV5-8; D is unclear. The sample consisted of peripheral blood, taken in a trial of Ad26.COV2.S vaccine versus placebo. The chain's CDR3 is CASSTLARNTGELFF. The CDR3 DNA follows: TGTGCCAGCAGCACCCTGGCCCGGAACACCGGGGAGCTGTTTTTT.